The 30 T cell receptor beta chains presented below share a single source sample, sequenced in a study of cytomegalovirus exposure and HLA in healthy donors. With 60 Vbeta and 13 Jbeta primers, the PCR was carried out. Measured with immunoSEQ multiplex PCR; TCRdb has only the in-frame clones, and not every one. The table has some 120,000 clones, 79% seen once; the top ten hold over 3.5%. Sequencing was carried out using PBMCs. Source of these receptors: a man aged 25-45 years in good health and CMV-seropositive.

Comments on this clone: The identical CDR3 is also encoded by other nucleotide sequences in the sample. J is TRBJ2-1 and V is TRBV11-2; the D gene is possibly TRBD2 (5 bases). The CDR3 runs to 17 residues. Germline CDR1 is SGHAT and CDR2 is FQNNGV. The V gene lost 5 bases and the J gene lost 4 bases, with 21 bases spanning the gap. CDR3: CASSRARGGVGYNEQFF. The CDR3 coding sequence is TGTGCCAGCAGCCGCGCTAGAGGAGGTGTGGGGTACAATGAGCAGTTCTTC.

The rearrangement links TRBV28 to TRBJ2-7, with 8 bases aligning to TRBD2. CDR3 length: 15 amino acids. V shed 4 bases, J shed 0 bases, and the junction held 5 bases outside the gene matches. Germline lookup yields CDR1 MDHEN and CDR2 SYDVKM. In DNA form, the CDR3 reads TGTGCCAGCAGTTCAAACGGGGGGGTCTCCTACGAGCAGTACTTC. Encoded protein: CASSSNGGVSYEQYF.

This clone was detected only once. The chain uses TRBV27 and TRBJ2-5, with 9 bases fitting TRBD1. V lost 6 bases to trimming and J lost 5 bases; unmatched junction nucleotides: 4. The CDR3 spans 13 residues. CDR1 is MNHEY and CDR2 is SMNVEV in the germline V gene (reference sequence). The CDR3 spells CASRYRGLETQYF. The CDR3 bases are TGTGCCAGCAGGTACAGGGGGCTGGAGACCCAGTACTTC.

V and J are TRBV15 and TRBJ2-5; 7 positions agree with TRBD2. The CDR3 loop spans 13 amino acids. From germline, CDR1 is LNHNV and CDR2 YYDKDF (reference sequence). Trimming removed 1 base from V and 10 bases from J; junction bases left unmatched: 6. The CDR3 is CATSRGNWEGQYF. The DNA for the CDR3 is TGTGCCACCAGCAGAGGTAACTGGGAGGGCCAGTACTTC.

This sequence joins TRBV6-1 and TRBJ2-3, with 7 positions matching TRBD1. The CDR3 has 13 amino acids. Per germline, CDR1 MNHNS and CDR2 SASEGT. The ends lost 10 bases at V and 6 bases at J; junction bases unmatched: 10. This CDR3 is CATRDSEVDTQYF. The CDR3 DNA reads as TGTGCCACCCGGGACAGTGAGGTGGATACGCAGTATTTT.

The chain has TRBV5-1 and TRBJ2-4; TRBD2 matches 8 bases. The CDR3 loop spans 14 amino acids. Unmatched junction bases numbered 5, after V lost 2 bases and J lost 7 bases. Germline V gene lookup returns CDR1 SGHRS and CDR2 YFSETQ. CDR3 amino acids: CASSFGLAGNIQYF. The DNA of the CDR3 is TGCGCCAGCAGCTTCGGACTAGCTGGGAACATTCAGTACTTC.

The rearrangement uses TRBV2 and TRBJ2-5, with 7 bases identical to TRBD1. The J call may be incorrect, as the DNA end agrees better with TRBJ2-7. This CDR3 comprises 14 residues. Germline values: CDR1 SNHLY, CDR2 FYNNEI. The CDR3, as DNA: TGTGCCAGCAGTGAAGAGGGGGCAGTCTACGAGCAGTACTTC. Translated: CASSEEGAVYEQYF.

On this clone: This is likely a read error, given that the CDR3 carries no conserved phenylalanine or tryptophan at its end. V usage is TRBV7-9 and J usage is TRBJ1-2; D remains unclear. The CDR3 spans 12 residues. The germline V gene has CDR1 SEHNR and CDR2 FQNEAQ (reference sequence). The ends were cut back, 5 bases at V and 2 bases at J, with 6 bases in the middle. CDR3 in amino acids: CASSPINYGYTL. DNA of the CDR3: TGTGCCAGCAGCCCAATAAACTATGGCTACACCCTC.

Of note for this clone: At one boundary the junction diverges from the germline segment, which might be a read error. The gene calls are TRBV7-2 and TRBJ2-7; unclear D gene. This CDR3 is 14 amino acids long. CDR1 and CDR2 (germline): SGHTA, FQGNSA. For the CDR3, the DNA is TGTGCCAGCAGCCCTCAAGGTGGCGGTTTTCCAGACCACTTC. Translating it yields CASSPQGGGFPDHF.

This clone was found once. This rearrangement joins TRBV19 to TRBJ1-5, with D unresolved. Trimming cost V 7 bases and J 1 base, with 14 bases left between them. CDR1 and CDR2 from the germline V gene are LNHDA and SQIVND (reference sequence). This CDR3 is 15 amino acids long. CDR3 DNA: TGTGCCAGTAAATCCTTTGATGGCAGCAATCAGCCCCAGCATTTT. The encoded protein is CASKSFDGSNQPQHF.

V is TRBV4-3 and J is TRBJ1-1; a weak D match, TRBD1 (5 bases). Trimming pared 1 base from V and 0 bases from J, leaving 18 bases between. Per the germline V gene, CDR1 is LGHNA and CDR2 is YSLEER. The CDR3 runs to 18 residues. As DNA, the CDR3 is TGCGCCAGCAGCCAAGCCACATCGGGGGGACCCATGAACACTGAAGCTTTCTTT. It codes for CASSQATSGGPMNTEAFF.

This clone occurred once. The chain carries TRBV6-5 and TRBJ1-4, with TRBD1 matching over 8 bases. The CDR3 length is 15 residues. J was trimmed by 5 bases and V by 5 bases; bases with no gene match: 7. Germline values: CDR1 MNHEY, CDR2 SVGAGI. Here the CDR3 DNA reads TGTGCCAGCAGTATATCGGACAGGGCGAATGAAAAACTGTTTTTT. As protein: CASSISDRANEKLFF.

The chain uses TRBV7-3 and TRBJ2-3, with 10 bases lining up with TRBD1. CDR1 and CDR2 from the germline V gene are SGHTA and FQGTGA. Trimming at V came to 2 bases and at J to 5 bases, leaving 13 bases not matched to a gene. The CDR3 runs 18 residues. CDR3 in amino acids: CASSLPRFGTGEGDTQYF. CDR3 DNA: TGTGCCAGCAGCTTACCGAGGTTCGGGACAGGGGAGGGAGATACGCAGTATTTT. Looking up the rest from reference TRBV7-3 and TRBJ2-3 gives the full variable domain: GAGVSQTPSNKVTEKGKYVELRCDPISGHTALYWYRQSLGQGPEFLIYFQGTGAADDSGLPNDRFFAVRPEGSVSTLKIQRTERGDSAVYLCASSLPRFGTGEGDTQYFGPGTRLTVL.

This clone was observed a handful of times. V and J are TRBV6-6 and TRBJ2-3, with TRBD1 identical over 8 bases. The V and J ends lost 5 bases and 3 bases, in that order; junction bases with no gene match: 1. Germline lookup yields CDR1 MNHNY and CDR2 SVGAGI (reference sequence). This CDR3 comprises 13 residues. The CDR3 bases are TGTGCCAGCAGTGGACAGGGAACAGATACGCAGTATTTT. It codes for CASSGQGTDTQYF.

V is TRBV7-9 and J is TRBJ1-6; 7 positions match TRBD1. V trimming: 1 base; J trimming: 2 bases; junction bases outside the gene matches: 2. This CDR3 contains 16 residues. Germline V gene sequence: CDR1 SEHNR, CDR2 FQNEAQ (reference sequence). CDR3 in DNA: TGTGCCAGCAGCTTAGGGGACAGACCCTATAATTCACCCCTCCACTTT. Its protein is CASSLGDRPYNSPLHF.

The J gene is TRBJ1-1, the V gene TRBV19, with a possible D match to TRBD1 (5 bases). Between the trimmed V and J ends, which lost 5 bases and 0 bases, there was a span of 13 bases. This CDR3 region has 15 residues. The germline V gene has CDR1 LNHDA and CDR2 SQIVND (reference sequence). The CDR3 is CASSPHDRMNTEAFF. CDR3 DNA: TGTGCCAGTAGTCCACACGACAGAATGAACACTGAAGCTTTCTTT.

On this clone itself: In the same sample, other DNA sequences code for this CDR3. The V gene is TRBV14, the J gene TRBJ1-5; D ambiguous. Between the trimmed V and J ends, which lost 3 bases and 0 bases, there was a span of 3 bases. The CDR3 extends over 13 amino acids. Germline CDR1 reads SGHDN; CDR2 reads FVKESK. The chain's CDR3 is CASSHNSNQPQHF. CDR3 DNA sequence: TGTGCCAGCAGCCACAATAGCAATCAGCCCCAGCATTTT.

The chain recombines TRBV5-6 with TRBJ1-3; no clear D. Per the germline V gene, CDR1 is SGHDT and CDR2 is YYEEEE. V was shortened by 0 bases and J by 4 bases, with 8 bases between the two germline ends. This CDR3 spans 14 amino acids. The CDR3 reads CASSLELKGNTIYF. The CDR3 region has the DNA TGTGCCAGCAGCTTGGAACTTAAGGGAAACACCATATATTTT.

CDR3 sequence (DNA): TGTGCCAGCAGCTTGAGAGGAGGGTCATACAATGAGCAGTTCTTC. It yields the protein CASSLRGGSYNEQFF. J is TRBJ2-1 and V is TRBV7-8; D might be TRBD2 (6 bases). The CDR3 spans 15 residues. Germline lookup yields CDR1 SGHVS and CDR2 FQNEAQ. V was cut by 3 bases and J by 4 bases, with 13 bases left in between.

In DNA form, the CDR3 reads TGTGCCAGCAGCGTAGATCCCTCGGGGGGCACTGAAGCTTTCTTT. This codes for CASSVDPSGGTEAFF. The chain recombines TRBV9 with TRBJ1-1, with D possibly being TRBD1 (5 bases). Trimming cost V 0 bases and J 4 bases, with 13 bases left between them. CDR1 is SGDLS and CDR2 is YYNGEE in the germline V gene. The CDR3 is 15 amino acids.

There are a few counts of this clone. This rearrangement joins TRBV10-1 to TRBJ2-7; 12 nucleotides match TRBD1. The junction had 7 bases not matched to a gene; V was cut back by 3 bases and J by 4 bases. CDR1 is WNHNN and CDR2 is SYGVQD in the germline V gene (reference sequence). This CDR3 contains 16 residues. In nucleotides, the CDR3 is TGCGCCAGCAGTGACTCGGGACAGGGGGCGCAATACGAGCAGTACTTC. Translated: CASSDSGQGAQYEQYF.

The chain recombines TRBV6-5 with TRBJ2-3; D might be TRBD2 (7 bases). The V gene lost 3 bases and the J gene lost 2 bases, with 9 bases spanning the gap. Germline lookup yields CDR1 MNHEY and CDR2 SVGAGI. CDR3 size: 14 residues. CDR3 in DNA: TGTGCCAGCAGTTATCGGGGGGCCACAGATACGCAGTATTTT. This codes for CASSYRGATDTQYF.

This clone was seen a single time. J is TRBJ2-1 and V is TRBV11-3, with D possibly matching TRBD2 (6 bases). Germline CDR1 and CDR2: SGHNT and YENEEA. Trimming took 1 base from V and 8 from J, leaving 15 bases between them. CDR3 length: 15 amino acids. This chain's CDR3 is CASSLVFGWGDEQFF. CDR3 coding DNA: TGTGCCAGCAGCTTAGTTTTTGGCTGGGGGGATGAGCAGTTCTTC.

The V gene is TRBV9, the J gene TRBJ2-3; TRBD2 matches at 10 bases. CDR1 SGDLS and CDR2 YYNGEE come from the germline V gene. The CDR3 is 15 residues long. With V trimmed by 1 base and J by 8 bases, 7 bases remained unmatched. CDR3 sequence: CASSVLAGEQGTQYF. CDR3 in DNA: TGTGCCAGCAGCGTACTAGCGGGAGAGCAAGGTACGCAGTATTTT. Full variable domain (remainder filled in from reference TRBV9 and TRBJ2-3): DSGVTQTPKHLITATGQRVTLRCSPRSGDLSVYWYQQSLDQGLQFLIQYYNGEERAKGNILERFSAQQFPDLHSELNLSSLELGDSALYFCASSVLAGEQGTQYFGPGTRLTVL.

On this clone itself: A junction boundary mismatches the germline segment, possibly from a read error. The rearrangement uses TRBV11-2 and TRBJ2-6; weak D call: TRBD1 (6 bases). The germline V gene has CDR1 SGHAT and CDR2 FQNNGV. The CDR3 consists of 16 residues. The CDR3 loop is CASTLTTGYGANVLTF. The CDR3 region has the DNA TGTGCCAGCACCTTAACCACAGGGTACGGGGCCAACGTCCTGACTTTC.

The rearrangement links TRBV5-1 to TRBJ2-4, with 8 bases identical to TRBD1. Germline values: CDR1 SGHRS, CDR2 YFSETQ. V was clipped by 0 bases and J by 8 bases; unmatched bases: 7. The CDR3 totals 15 residues. The CDR3 loop reads CASSLGQGRGDIQYF. CDR3 coding DNA: TGCGCCAGCAGCTTGGGACAGGGGCGAGGGGACATTCAGTACTTC.

V and J are TRBV10-3 and TRBJ2-1, with TRBD2 matching over 9 bases. CDR3 length equals 14 residues. J was trimmed by 6 bases and V by 3 bases; bases with no gene match: 3. The V gene's germline CDR1 is ENHRY and CDR2 SYGVKD. The CDR3 loop reads CAISDISGSNEQFF. The CDR3 DNA follows: TGTGCCATCAGTGATATTAGCGGGAGCAATGAGCAGTTCTTC.

The rearrangement joins TRBV10-3 to TRBJ2-3; D gene ambiguous. This CDR3 contains 12 residues. Germline V gene sequence: CDR1 ENHRY, CDR2 SYGVKD. Trimming took 2 bases from V and 9 from J, leaving 9 bases between them. The CDR3 here is CAISETTRTQYF. In DNA form, the CDR3 reads TGTGCCATCAGTGAGACTACACGGACGCAGTATTTT.

The rearrangement uses TRBV13 and TRBJ2-1; tentative D call: TRBD2 (6 bases). V gave up 3 bases and J gave up 6 bases, with 12 bases separating them. Germline CDR1 reads PRHDT; CDR2 reads FYEKMQ (reference sequence). The CDR3 consists of 14 residues. DNA of the CDR3: TGTGCCAGCAGCTTTTTGGGGGAGGTCAATGAGCAGTTCTTC. Translating gives CASSFLGEVNEQFF.

This clone was counted between two and nine times. The chain carries TRBV9 and TRBJ2-7; 7 bases fit TRBD1. The CDR3 contains 15 residues. The V and J ends lost 2 bases and 2 bases, in that order; junction bases with no gene match: 7. Per the germline V gene, CDR1 is SGDLS and CDR2 is YYNGEE. CDR3 loop: CASSVAGGLAYEQYF. Here the CDR3 DNA reads TGTGCCAGCAGCGTGGCAGGGGGATTGGCCTACGAGCAGTACTTC.